This note documents a single T cell receptor (beta chain) sequence. The CDR3 totals 15 residues. The V and J ends lost 8 bases and 0 bases respectively, with 14 bases between them. Germline values: CDR1 KGHDR, CDR2 SFDVKD. Through a sample-barcoded 5' primer and a J-beta primer mix, a second PCR was run for roughly 6 to 11 cycles. The template-switch adaptor was a 5' adaptor with 12 random nucleotides. It tagged each cDNA molecule. MiXCR was run by TCRdb on the 5' RACE reads, yielding one entry per CDR3 protein. The table has 1,500,000 or so distinct CDR3 sequences, 35% to 45% seen once; the top ten hold under 5%. The data are from a study of blood T cells in healthy people across ages.

Material: blood. The TCR was taken from a woman aged 18-29 years in good health. The V and J genes are TRBV24-1 and TRBJ2-3; a possible D gene is TRBD1 (5 bases). The CDR3 bases are TGTGCCACCAATATAAACAGGATCAGCACAGATACGCAGTATTTT. Its translation: CATNINRISTDTQYF.